This T cell receptor (beta chain) was recovered during a study of cytomegalovirus exposure and HLA in healthy donors. Study-level points and caveats: Some public TCRs appeared in many individuals, while most sequences were rare. In vitro, three CMV-associated chains proved specific for CMV antigens. The study designated about 160 TCR beta chains cytomegalovirus-associated. Within the roughly 120 validation repertoires, first-cohort TCR clusters tended to co-occur, according to a later analysis.

Germline loops: CDR1 MNHNS, CDR2 SASEGT. The CDR3 has 13 residues. The V end lost 0 bases, the J end lost 12 bases, and 12 bases lay between the germline ends. Comments on this clone: The antigen is undetermined.

Assay used: immunoSEQ multiplex PCR; TCRdb lists only in-frame clones, some missing. The sample has tens of thousands of clones, around 89% seen once; the top ten hold around 1.7%. Input material: PBMCs. The sequence came from a woman aged 18-29 years in good health and CMV-seronegative. The chain couples TRBV6-1 to TRBJ2-1, with D maybe TRBD1 (6 bases). In DNA form, the CDR3 reads TGTGCCAGCAGTGAAGCTATCGGGACATTGCAGTTCTTC. It is translated as CASSEAIGTLQFF.